This T cell receptor (beta chain) was sequenced for a study of blood T cell repertoires in COVID-19. Study context: Sources were T cells, B-cell-depleted T cells, or PBMCs; the material itself was cDNA or gDNA.

Profiled with immunoSEQ multiplex PCR; TCRdb holds only in-frame clones, not every one. The table lists 200,000 or so clones, roughly 90% of them singletons, with approximately 2.6% in the top ten. Trimming took 5 bases from V and 3 from J; bases not matched to a gene: 5. The V gene's germline CDR1 is SGHTA and CDR2 FQGNSA. The CDR3 has 16 residues. The sequenced material came from peripheral blood. This TCR was recovered from a woman in her sixties with acute or convalescent COVID-19. The chain employs TRBV7-2 and TRBJ2-3, with TRBD2 matching over 13 bases. The CDR3 coding sequence is TGTGCCAGCAGCACCAGGACTAGCGGGAGAACAGATACGCAGTATTTT. Its translation is CASSTRTSGRTDTQYF. The entire variable domain, with the rest obtained from reference TRBV7-2 and TRBJ2-3, is as follows: GAGVSQSPSNKVTEKGKDVELRCDPISGHTALYWYRQSLGQGLEFLIYFQGNSAPDKSGLPSDRFSAERTGGSVSTLTIQRTQQEDSAVYLCASSTRTSGRTDTQYFGPGTRLTVL.